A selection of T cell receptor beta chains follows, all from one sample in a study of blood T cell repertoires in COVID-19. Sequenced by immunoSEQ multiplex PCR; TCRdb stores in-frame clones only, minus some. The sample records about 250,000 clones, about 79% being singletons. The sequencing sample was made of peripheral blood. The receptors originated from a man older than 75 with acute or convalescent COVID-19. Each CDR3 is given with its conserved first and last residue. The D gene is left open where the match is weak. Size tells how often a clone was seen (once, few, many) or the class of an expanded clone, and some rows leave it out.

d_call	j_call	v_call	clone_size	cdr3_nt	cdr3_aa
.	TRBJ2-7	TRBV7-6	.	TGTGCCAGCAGCTCATCCCTCCAGAGGGGGAGTTCCTACGAGCAGTACTTC	CASSSSLQRGSSYEQYF
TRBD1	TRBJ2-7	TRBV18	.	TGTGCCAGCTCACTCTCTCAGGGGGACGAGCAGTACTTC	CASSLSQGDEQYF
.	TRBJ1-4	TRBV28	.	TGTGCCAGCAGTTCACTCGCGCGGAAACTGTTTTTT	CASSSLARKLFF
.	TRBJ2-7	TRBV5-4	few	TGTGCCAGCAGCCCCCCACACTCCTACGAGCAGTACTTC	CASSPPHSYEQYF
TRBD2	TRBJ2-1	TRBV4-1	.	TGCGCCAGCAGCCAAGAAGGATTCAGGGGGACTAGCGGGAGTTCCTACAATGAGCAGTTCTTC	CASSQEGFRGTSGSSYNEQFF
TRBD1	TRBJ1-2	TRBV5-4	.	TGTGCCAGCAGATCCTTCCTACGACAGGGGCCGGGACACGGCTACACCTTC	CASRSFLRQGPGHGYTF
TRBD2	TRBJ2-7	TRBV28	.	TGTGCCAGCAGTTTCGGGACTAGTTCCAACGAGCAGTACTTC	CASSFGTSSNEQYF
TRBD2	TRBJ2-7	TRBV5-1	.	TGCGCCAGCAGCTCCCTAGCGGGGGGCCCCTCCTACGAGCAGTACTTC	CASSSLAGGPSYEQYF
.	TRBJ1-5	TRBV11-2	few	TGTGCCAGCAGCTTAGATCGCGGGACCCTACATTTT	CASSLDRGTLHF
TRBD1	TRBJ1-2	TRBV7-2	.	TGTGCCAGCAGCTTTGCCGGCCGGACAGGGGATGGCTACACCTTC	CASSFAGRTGDGYTF
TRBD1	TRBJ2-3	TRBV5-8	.	TGTGCCAGCAGCTTGCCCGGGACAGGGGGTTTAGGTACGCAGTATTTT	CASSLPGTGGLGTQYF
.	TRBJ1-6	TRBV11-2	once	TGTGCCAGCAGCTTATTAGGCAGGGGATCCTATAATTCACCCCTCCACTTT	CASSLLGRGSYNSPLHF
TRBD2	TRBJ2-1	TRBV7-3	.	TGTGCCAGCAGCTTAACCGGACTAGCCCGCCCCAATGAGCAGTTCTTC	CASSLTGLARPNEQFF
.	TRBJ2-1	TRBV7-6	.	TGTGCCAGCAGCCGAGGACGGGAGACGTTCTTC	CASSRGRETFF
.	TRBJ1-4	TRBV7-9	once	TGTGCCAGCAGCTCGGGTGGTGAAAAACTGTTTTTT	CASSSGGEKLFF
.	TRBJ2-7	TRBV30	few	TGTGCCTGGAGTGCATCAGGTGTGGAGGTTCCTTACGAGCAGTACTTC	CAWSASGVEVPYEQYF
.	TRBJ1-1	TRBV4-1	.	TGCGCCAGCAGCCAAGAAAGGGGGAAGAACACTGAAGCTTTCTTT	CASSQERGKNTEAFF
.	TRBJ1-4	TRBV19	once	TGTGCCAGTAGTATAGATCATGGACAGTACTCTGCAACTAATGAAAAACTGTTTTTT	CASSIDHGQYSATNEKLFF
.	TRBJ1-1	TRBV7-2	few	TGTGCCAGCAGCTTATCTACAGGGAGCACTGAAGCTTTCTTT	CASSLSTGSTEAFF
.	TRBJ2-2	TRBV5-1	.	TGCGCCAGCAGCCCCGGCCAGGGGCTAACGAACACCGGGGAGCTGTTTTTT	CASSPGQGLTNTGELFF
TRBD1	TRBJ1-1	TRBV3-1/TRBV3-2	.	TGTGCCAGCAGTGTACAGGGGAGCGGGACTGAAGCTTTCTTT	CASSVQGSGTEAFF
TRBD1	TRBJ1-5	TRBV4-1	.	TGCGCCAGCAGCCAATGGGACAGGGTCAACCAGCCCCAGCATTTT	CASSQWDRVNQPQHF
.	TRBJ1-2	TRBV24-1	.	TGTGCCACCAGTGATTTCCCCTCTCGAGATGGCTACACCTTC	CATSDFPSRDGYTF
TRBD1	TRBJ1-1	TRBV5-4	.	TGTGCCAGCAGCTCCCGTCGACAGGGGAGCACTGAAGCTTTCTTT	CASSSRRQGSTEAFF
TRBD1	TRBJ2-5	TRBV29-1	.	TGCAGCGTTACCGGGACAGGGCTACAAGAGACCCAGTACTTC	CSVTGTGLQETQYF
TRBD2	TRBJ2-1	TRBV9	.	TGTGCCAGCAGCCCGAGCGGGAGTTACAATGAGCAGTTCTTC	CASSPSGSYNEQFF
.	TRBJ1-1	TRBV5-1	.	TGCGCCAGCAGCAGGGAGGGGTCGCGGGCTGAAGCTTTCTTT	CASSREGSRAEAFF
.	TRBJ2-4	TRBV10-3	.	TGTGCCATCAGTGATGCGGGGCTCGGCAAAAACATTCAGTACTTC	CAISDAGLGKNIQYF
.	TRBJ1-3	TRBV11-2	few	TGTGCCAGCAGCCCTAGGGTCGCCGGGGATTATGGAAACACCATATATTTT	CASSPRVAGDYGNTIYF
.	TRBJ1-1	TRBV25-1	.	TGTGCCAGCAGTGGGACTCCGAACACTGAAGCTTTCTTT	CASSGTPNTEAFF
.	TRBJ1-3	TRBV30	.	TGTGCCTGGAATAGAAACTCTGGAAACACCATATATTTT	CAWNRNSGNTIYF
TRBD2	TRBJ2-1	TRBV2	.	TGTGCCAGCAGTGTAAAGCGGGGGGGCTACAATGAGCAGTTCTTC	CASSVKRGGYNEQFF
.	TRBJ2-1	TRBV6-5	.	TGTGCCAGCAGTTTCGCGGCGTTCGCGAACAATGAGCAGTTCTTC	CASSFAAFANNEQFF